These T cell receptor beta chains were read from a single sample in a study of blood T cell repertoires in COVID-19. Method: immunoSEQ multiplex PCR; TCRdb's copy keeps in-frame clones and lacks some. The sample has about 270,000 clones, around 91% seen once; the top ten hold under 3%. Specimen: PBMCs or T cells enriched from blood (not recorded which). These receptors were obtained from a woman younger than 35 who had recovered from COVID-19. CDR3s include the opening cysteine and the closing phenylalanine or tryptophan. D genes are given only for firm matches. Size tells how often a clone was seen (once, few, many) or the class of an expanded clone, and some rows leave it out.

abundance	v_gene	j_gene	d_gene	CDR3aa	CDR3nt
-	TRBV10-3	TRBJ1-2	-	CAAQTGFYGYTF	TGTGCCGCCCAGACAGGCTTCTATGGCTACACCTTC
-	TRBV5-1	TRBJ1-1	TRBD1	CASSLGTGRTEAFF	TGCGCCAGCAGCTTGGGGACAGGGCGGACTGAAGCTTTCTTT
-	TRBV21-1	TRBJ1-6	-	CASSKGHRLGSPLHF	TGTGCCAGCAGCAAAGGCCACAGATTGGGTTCACCCCTCCACTTT
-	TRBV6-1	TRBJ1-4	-	CASSEGHATNEKLFF	TGTGCCAGCAGTGAAGGACACGCAACTAATGAAAAACTGTTTTTT
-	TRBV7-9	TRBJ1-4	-	CASTRTGNEKLFF	TGTGCCAGCACCCGGACGGGAAATGAAAAACTGTTTTTT
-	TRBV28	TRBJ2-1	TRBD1	CASSLETGFGHPNEQFF	TGTGCCAGCAGTTTAGAGACAGGGTTCGGACATCCCAATGAGCAGTTCTTC
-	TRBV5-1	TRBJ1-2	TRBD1	CASSLTTGNYGYTF	TGCGCCAGCAGCTTGACGACAGGGAACTATGGCTACACCTTC
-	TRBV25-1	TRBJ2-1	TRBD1	CASSDIGQGPYNEQFF	TGTGCCAGCAGTGATATAGGACAGGGGCCCTACAATGAGCAGTTCTTC
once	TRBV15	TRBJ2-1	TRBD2	CATSDLAGSSYNEQFF	TGTGCCACCAGCGATCTAGCGGGGAGCTCCTACAATGAGCAGTTCTTC
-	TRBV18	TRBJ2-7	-	CASSPGLGYEQYF	TGTGCCAGCTCACCAGGGCTTGGCTACGAGCAGTACTTC
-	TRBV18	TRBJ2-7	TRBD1	CASSPSLGTGGWYEQYF	TGTGCCAGCTCACCAAGTCTCGGGACAGGTGGATGGTACGAGCAGTACTTC
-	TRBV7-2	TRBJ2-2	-	CASSRTGDWNTGELFF	TGTGCCAGCAGTAGAACAGGGGACTGGAACACCGGGGAGCTGTTTTTT
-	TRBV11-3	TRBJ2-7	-	CASSLKCGGLTWAEQYF	TGTGCCAGCAGCTTAAAATGTGGGGGACTCACCTGGGCCGAGCAGTACTTC
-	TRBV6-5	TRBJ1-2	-	CASSLNRETNYGYTF	TGTGCCAGCAGTCTCAACAGGGAGACCAACTATGGCTACACCTTC
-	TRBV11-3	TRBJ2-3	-	CASSFSLTDTQYF	TGTGCCAGCAGCTTTAGCCTCACAGATACGCAGTATTTT
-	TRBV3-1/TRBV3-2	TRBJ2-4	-	CASSEGSPICKKNIQYF	TGTGCCAGCAGCGAGGGTAGTCCCATTTGCAAAAAAAACATTCAGTACTTC
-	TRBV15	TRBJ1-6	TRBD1	CATSRKGQGNSPLHF	TGTGCCACCAGCAGGAAGGGACAGGGGAATTCACCCCTCCACTTT
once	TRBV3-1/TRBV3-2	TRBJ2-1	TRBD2	CASTTAAGRNNEQFF	TGTGCCAGCACCACCGCAGCGGGGCGGAACAATGAGCAGTTCTTC
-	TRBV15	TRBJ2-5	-	CATSRDNRDLYQETQYF	TGTGCCACCAGCAGAGATAATCGGGACTTGTACCAAGAGACCCAGTACTTC
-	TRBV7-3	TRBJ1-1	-	CASSPNGGNTEAFF	TGTGCCAGCAGCCCGAACGGGGGGAACACTGAAGCTTTCTTT
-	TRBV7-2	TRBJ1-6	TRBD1	CASSSTGGLISYNSPLHF	TGTGCCAGCAGCTCGACAGGGGGCTTAATCTCCTATAATTCACCCCTCCACTTT
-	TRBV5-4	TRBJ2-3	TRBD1	CASSSPGTGRADTQYF	TGTGCCAGCAGCTCCCCCGGGACAGGGAGGGCAGATACGCAGTATTTT
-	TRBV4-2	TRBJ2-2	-	CASSQGAPGGELFF	TGTGCCAGCAGCCAGGGGGCTCCAGGGGGGGAGCTGTTTTTT
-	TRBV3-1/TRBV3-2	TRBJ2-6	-	CASSPWTGANVLTF	TGTGCCAGCAGCCCCTGGACAGGGGCCAACGTCCTGACTTTC
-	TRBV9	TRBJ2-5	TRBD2	CASSVGSGGAGETQYF	TGTGCCAGCAGCGTAGGCAGCGGGGGGGCTGGAGAGACCCAGTACTTC
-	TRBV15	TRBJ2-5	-	CATTRTASGQETQYF	TGTGCCACCACGAGGACAGCCTCGGGGCAAGAGACCCAGTACTTC
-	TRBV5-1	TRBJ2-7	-	CASIPSPSSIYEQYF	TGCGCCAGCATACCCTCCCCAAGTAGTATCTACGAGCAGTACTTC
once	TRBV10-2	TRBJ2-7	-	CASSDQSYEQYF	TGCGCCAGCAGTGATCAGTCCTACGAGCAGTACTTC
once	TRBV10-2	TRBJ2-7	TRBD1	CASSDRDRGLYEQYF	TGCGCCAGCAGTGACCGGGACAGGGGGCTCTACGAGCAGTACTTC
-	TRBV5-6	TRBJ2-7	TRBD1	CASSLPGQGAYEQYF	TGTGCCAGCAGTTTACCGGGACAGGGGGCCTACGAGCAGTACTTC
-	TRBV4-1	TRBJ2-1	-	CASSQDWQVREQFF	TGCGCCAGCAGCCAAGATTGGCAAGTCCGTGAGCAGTTCTTC
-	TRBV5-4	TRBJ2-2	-	CASSPRTGELFF	TGTGCCAGCAGCCCCCGGACCGGGGAGCTGTTTTTT
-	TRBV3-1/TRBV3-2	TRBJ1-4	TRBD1	CASSPTGTLTNEKLFF	TGTGCCAGCAGCCCGACAGGGACGTTAACTAATGAAAAACTGTTTTTT
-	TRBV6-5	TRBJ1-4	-	CASRPRTSWDEKLFF	TGTGCCAGCCGACCCAGGACATCATGGGATGAAAAACTGTTTTTT